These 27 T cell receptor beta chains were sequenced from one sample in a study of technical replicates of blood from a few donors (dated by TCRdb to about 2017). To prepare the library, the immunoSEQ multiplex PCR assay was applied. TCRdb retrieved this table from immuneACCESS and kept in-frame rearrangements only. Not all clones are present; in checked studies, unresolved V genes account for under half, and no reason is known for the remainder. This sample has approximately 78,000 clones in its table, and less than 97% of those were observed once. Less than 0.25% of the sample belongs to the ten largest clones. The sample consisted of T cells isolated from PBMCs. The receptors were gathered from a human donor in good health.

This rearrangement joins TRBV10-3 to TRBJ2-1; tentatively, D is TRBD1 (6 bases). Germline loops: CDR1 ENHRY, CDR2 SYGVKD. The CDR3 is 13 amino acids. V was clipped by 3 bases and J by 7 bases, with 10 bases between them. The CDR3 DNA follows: TGTGCCATCAGTGATTGGCAGGGGAATGAGCAGTTCTTC. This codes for CAISDWQGNEQFF.

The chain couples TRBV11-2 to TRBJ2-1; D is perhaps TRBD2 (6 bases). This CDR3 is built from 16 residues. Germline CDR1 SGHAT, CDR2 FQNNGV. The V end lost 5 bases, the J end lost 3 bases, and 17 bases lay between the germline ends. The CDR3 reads CASSAQPGASYNEQFF. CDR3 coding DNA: TGTGCCAGCAGCGCGCAGCCGGGAGCGAGCTACAATGAGCAGTTCTTC.

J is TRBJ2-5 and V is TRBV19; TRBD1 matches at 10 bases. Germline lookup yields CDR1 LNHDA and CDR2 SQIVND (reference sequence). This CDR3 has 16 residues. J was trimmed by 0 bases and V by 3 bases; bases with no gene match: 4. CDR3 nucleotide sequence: TGTGCCAGTAGTATCCGGGACAGGGGTTACCAAGAGACCCAGTACTTC. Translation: CASSIRDRGYQETQYF.

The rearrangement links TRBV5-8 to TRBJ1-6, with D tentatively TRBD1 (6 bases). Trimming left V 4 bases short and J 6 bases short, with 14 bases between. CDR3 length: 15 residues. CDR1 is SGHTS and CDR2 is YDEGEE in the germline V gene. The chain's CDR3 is CASSTLWTVNSPLHF. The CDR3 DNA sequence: TGTGCCAGCAGCACACTTTGGACAGTTAATTCACCCCTCCACTTT. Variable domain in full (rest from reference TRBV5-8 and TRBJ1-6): EAGVTQSPTHLIKTRGQQATLRCSPISGHTSVYWYQQALGLGLQFLLWYDEGEERNRGNFPPRFSGRQFPNYSSELNVNALELEDSALYLCASSTLWTVNSPLHFGNGTRLTVT.

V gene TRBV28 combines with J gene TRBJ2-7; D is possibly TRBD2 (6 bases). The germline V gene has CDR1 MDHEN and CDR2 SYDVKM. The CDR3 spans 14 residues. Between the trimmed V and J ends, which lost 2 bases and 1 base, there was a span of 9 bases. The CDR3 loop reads CASSLPGGSYEQYF. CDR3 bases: TGTGCCAGCAGTTTACCCGGGGGATCCTACGAGCAGTACTTC.

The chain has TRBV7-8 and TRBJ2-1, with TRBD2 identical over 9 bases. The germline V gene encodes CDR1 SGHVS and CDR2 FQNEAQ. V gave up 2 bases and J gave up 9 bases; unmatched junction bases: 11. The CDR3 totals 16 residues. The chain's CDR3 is CASSLRGGGAGGEQFF. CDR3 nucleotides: TGTGCCAGCAGCTTAAGGGGCGGGGGGGCCGGAGGTGAGCAGTTCTTC.

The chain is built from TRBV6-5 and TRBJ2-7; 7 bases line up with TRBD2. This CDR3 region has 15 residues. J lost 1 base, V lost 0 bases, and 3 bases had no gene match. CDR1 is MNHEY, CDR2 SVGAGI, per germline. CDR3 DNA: TGTGCCAGCAGTTACTCGCTAGCGGCTTCCTACGAGCAGTACTTC. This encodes CASSYSLAASYEQYF.

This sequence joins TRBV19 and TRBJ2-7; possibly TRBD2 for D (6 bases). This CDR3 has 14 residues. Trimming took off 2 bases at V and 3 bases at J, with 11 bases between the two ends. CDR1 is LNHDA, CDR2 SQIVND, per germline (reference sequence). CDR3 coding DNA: TGTGCCAGTAGTATACCCGGGACTTACTACGAGCAGTACTTC. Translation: CASSIPGTYYEQYF.

CDR3 amino acids: CASGRGTGISEAFF. The CDR3 DNA reads TGTGCCAGCGGCAGAGGGACAGGGATTTCGGAAGCTTTCTTT. The genes are TRBV9 and TRBJ1-1; 9 positions match TRBD1. The junction had 12 bases not matched to a gene; V was cut back by 7 bases and J by 8 bases. CDR1 is SGDLS and CDR2 is YYNGEE in the germline V gene. This CDR3 comprises 14 residues.

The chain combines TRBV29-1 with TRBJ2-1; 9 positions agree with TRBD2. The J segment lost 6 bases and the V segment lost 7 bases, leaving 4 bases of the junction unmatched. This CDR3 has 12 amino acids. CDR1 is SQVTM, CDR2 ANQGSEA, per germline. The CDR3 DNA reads TGCAGCGCTAGCGGGGTGGTCAATGAGCAGTTCTTC. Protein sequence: CSASGVVNEQFF.

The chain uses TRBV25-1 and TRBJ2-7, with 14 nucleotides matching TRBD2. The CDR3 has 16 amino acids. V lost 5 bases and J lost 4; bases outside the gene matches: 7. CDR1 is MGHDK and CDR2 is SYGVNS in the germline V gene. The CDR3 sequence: CASSKTGTSGSYEQYF. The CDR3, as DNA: TGTGCCAGCAGTAAGACCGGGACTAGCGGGAGTTACGAGCAGTACTTC.

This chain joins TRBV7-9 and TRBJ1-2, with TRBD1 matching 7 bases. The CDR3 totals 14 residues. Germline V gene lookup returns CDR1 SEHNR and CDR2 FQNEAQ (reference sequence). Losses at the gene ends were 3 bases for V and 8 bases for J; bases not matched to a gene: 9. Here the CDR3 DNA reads TGTGCCAGCAGCTTGGGACAGAAAGACTCAGGCTACACCTTC. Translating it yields CASSLGQKDSGYTF.

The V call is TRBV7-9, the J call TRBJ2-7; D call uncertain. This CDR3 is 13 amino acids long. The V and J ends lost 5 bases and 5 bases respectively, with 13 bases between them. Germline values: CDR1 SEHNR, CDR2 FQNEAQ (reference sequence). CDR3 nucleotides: TGTGCCAGCAGCCCCCCTCCTCACAACGAGCAGTACTTC. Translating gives CASSPPPHNEQYF.

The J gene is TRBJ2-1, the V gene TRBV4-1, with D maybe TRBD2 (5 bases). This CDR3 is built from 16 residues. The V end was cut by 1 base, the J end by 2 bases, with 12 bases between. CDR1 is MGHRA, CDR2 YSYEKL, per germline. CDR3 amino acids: CASSQASTAAYNEQFF. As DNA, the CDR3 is TGCGCCAGCAGCCAAGCTAGCACCGCAGCCTACAATGAGCAGTTCTTC.

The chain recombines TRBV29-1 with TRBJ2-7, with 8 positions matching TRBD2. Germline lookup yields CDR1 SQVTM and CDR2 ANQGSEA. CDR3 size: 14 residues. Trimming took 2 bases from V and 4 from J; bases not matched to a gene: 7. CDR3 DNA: TGCAGCGTTGAAATCAGCGGGAGAGAATACGAGCAGTACTTC. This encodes CSVEISGREYEQYF.

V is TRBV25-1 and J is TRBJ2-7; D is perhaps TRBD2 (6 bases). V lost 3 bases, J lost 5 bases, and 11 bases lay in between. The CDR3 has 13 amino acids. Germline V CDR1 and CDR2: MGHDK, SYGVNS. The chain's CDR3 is CASSEGGRDEQYF. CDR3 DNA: TGTGCCAGCAGTGAGGGGGGTCGGGACGAGCAGTACTTC.

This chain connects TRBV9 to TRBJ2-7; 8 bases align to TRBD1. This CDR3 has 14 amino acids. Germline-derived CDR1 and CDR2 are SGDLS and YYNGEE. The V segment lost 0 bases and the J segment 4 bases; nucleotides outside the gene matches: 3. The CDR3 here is CASSVDNRGYEQYF. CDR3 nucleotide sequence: TGTGCCAGCAGCGTAGACAACAGGGGGTACGAGCAGTACTTC.

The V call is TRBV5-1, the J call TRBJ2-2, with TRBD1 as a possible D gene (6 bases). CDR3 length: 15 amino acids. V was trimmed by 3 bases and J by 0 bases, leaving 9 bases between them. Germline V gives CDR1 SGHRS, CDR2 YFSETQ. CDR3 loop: CASSSGHANTGELFF. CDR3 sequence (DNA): TGCGCCAGCAGCTCGGGACACGCGAACACCGGGGAGCTGTTTTTT.

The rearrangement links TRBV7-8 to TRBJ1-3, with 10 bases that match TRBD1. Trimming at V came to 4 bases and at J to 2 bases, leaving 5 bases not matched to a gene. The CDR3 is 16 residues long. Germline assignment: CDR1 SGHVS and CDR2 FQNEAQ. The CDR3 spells CASSSDRGSTGNTIYF. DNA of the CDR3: TGTGCCAGCAGCTCGGACAGGGGGAGTACTGGAAACACCATATATTTT.

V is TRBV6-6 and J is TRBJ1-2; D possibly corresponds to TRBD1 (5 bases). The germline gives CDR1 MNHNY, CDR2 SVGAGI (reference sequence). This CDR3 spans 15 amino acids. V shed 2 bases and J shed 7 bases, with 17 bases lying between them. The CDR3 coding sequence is TGTGCCAGCAGTTACCGTCAGGGTGGAGACTTTGGCTACACCTTC. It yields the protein CASSYRQGGDFGYTF.

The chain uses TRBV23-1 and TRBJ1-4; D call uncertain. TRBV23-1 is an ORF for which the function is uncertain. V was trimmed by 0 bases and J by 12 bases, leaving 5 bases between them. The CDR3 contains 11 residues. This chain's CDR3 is CASSQSAQLFF. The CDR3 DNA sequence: TGCGCCAGCAGTCAATCTGCGCAACTGTTTTTT.

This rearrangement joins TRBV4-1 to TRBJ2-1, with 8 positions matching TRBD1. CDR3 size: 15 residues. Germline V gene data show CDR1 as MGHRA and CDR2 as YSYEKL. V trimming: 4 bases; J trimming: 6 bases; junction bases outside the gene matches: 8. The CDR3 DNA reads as TGCGCCAGCAGCCTCCGGGACAGGAGACGCAATGAGCAGTTCTTC. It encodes CASSLRDRRRNEQFF.

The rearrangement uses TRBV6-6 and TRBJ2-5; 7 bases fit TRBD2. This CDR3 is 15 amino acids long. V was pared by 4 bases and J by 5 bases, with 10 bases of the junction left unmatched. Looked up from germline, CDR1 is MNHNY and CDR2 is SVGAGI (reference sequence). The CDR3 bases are TGTGCCAGCAGTTTTCTTGCGGGAGCTCTGGAGACCCAGTACTTC. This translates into CASSFLAGALETQYF.

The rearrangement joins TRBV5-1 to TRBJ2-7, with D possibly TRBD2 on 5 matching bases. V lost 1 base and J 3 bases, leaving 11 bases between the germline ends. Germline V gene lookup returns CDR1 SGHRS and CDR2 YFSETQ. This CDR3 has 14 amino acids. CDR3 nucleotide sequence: TGCGCCAGCAGCTTGACCCGGGGTAGCTACGAGCAGTACTTC. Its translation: CASSLTRGSYEQYF.

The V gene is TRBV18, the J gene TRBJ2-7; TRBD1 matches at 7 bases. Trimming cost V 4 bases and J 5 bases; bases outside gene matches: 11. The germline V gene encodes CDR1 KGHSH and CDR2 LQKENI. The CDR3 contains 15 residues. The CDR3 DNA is TGTGCCAGCTCACTAGGACAGGCAATGATCCACGAGCAGTACTTC. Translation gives CASSLGQAMIHEQYF. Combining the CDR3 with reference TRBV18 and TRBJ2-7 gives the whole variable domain NAGVMQNPRHLVRRRGQEARLRCSPMKGHSHVYWYRQLPEEGLKFMVYLQKENIIDESGMPKERFSAEFPKEGPSILRIQQVVRGDSAAYFCASSLGQAMIHEQYFGPGTRLTVT.

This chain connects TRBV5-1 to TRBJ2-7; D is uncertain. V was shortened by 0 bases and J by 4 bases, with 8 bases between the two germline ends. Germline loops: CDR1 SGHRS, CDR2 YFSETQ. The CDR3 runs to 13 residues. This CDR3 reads CASSLASPYEQYF. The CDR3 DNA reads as TGCGCCAGCAGCTTGGCAAGCCCATACGAGCAGTACTTC.

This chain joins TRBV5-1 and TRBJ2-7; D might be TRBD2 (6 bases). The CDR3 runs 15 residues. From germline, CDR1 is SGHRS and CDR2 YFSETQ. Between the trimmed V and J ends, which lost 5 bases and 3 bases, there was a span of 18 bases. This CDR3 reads CASSPSDYAGYEQYF. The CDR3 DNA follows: TGCGCCAGCAGTCCCTCGGACTACGCCGGCTACGAGCAGTACTTC.